This T cell receptor beta chain was captured in a study of T cell responses to AZD1222 COVID-19 vaccine. Study-wide findings and caveats: Nearly half of spike-specific TCRs reportedly target unmutated variant regions. White British donors predominated, females outnumbered males, and clonal diversity was possibly underestimated. Baseline seropositives among AZD1222 recipients totaled only five or six. Only after the peak T cell response were repertoires sampled.

Profiling relied on immunoSEQ multiplex PCR, and the TCRdb table lists in-frame clones only, not all of them. Of 55,000 to 60,000 clones listed, around 85% are singletons. The V gene lost 6 bases and the J gene lost 0 bases, with 9 bases spanning the gap. CDR1 is LGHNA and CDR2 is YNFKEQ in the germline V gene. There are 14 residues in the CDR3. To note about this clone: Its antigen is still unknown.

The source material was peripheral blood, sampled on day 0 of MenACWY control vaccination. This sequence joins TRBV4-2 and TRBJ1-3; D gene uncertain. The TCR sequence derives from an adult in good health. CDR3 loop: CASSREVSGNTIYF. The CDR3 DNA is TGTGCCAGCAGTCGGGAAGTCTCTGGAAACACCATATATTTT.